Sequencing of this T cell receptor (beta chain) was carried out in a study of metastatic and nonmetastatic thyroid tumors. Background on the study: Peripheral blood and tumor or nodule samples from malignant and benign thyroid patients were compared. Study-wide findings and caveats: Across blood and tumor, TCR beta diversity in malignant thyroid tumors was reportedly significantly higher than in benign nodules.

In the original processing: For papillary thyroid cancer, a distant-metastasis classifier was constructed from CDR3 differences observed across clinicopathological groups. TCRdb re-clonotyped the PCR reads via MiXCR. The V and J calls follow TCRdb's processing rather than the paper's. The sample consists of about 33,000 clones, about 17% of them appearing once. This clone was counted ten times or more. Its antigen is currently unknown. Thyroid surgery was performed in patients who had received no treatment beforehand. Trimming cost V 3 bases and J 3 bases, with 6 bases left between them. In germline, CDR1 is SNHLY, CDR2 FYNNEI. This CDR3 has 12 residues.

The receptor was derived from a female donor with papillary thyroid cancer or a benign thyroid nodule (not recorded which). Some clones in this sample may be carry-over from other donors' samples. This chain links TRBV2 with TRBJ2-7; D is undetermined. What was sequenced was blood. This CDR3 reads CASSEGIYEQYF. CDR3 nucleotides: TGTGCCAGCAGTGAGGGGATCTACGAGCAGTACTTC.